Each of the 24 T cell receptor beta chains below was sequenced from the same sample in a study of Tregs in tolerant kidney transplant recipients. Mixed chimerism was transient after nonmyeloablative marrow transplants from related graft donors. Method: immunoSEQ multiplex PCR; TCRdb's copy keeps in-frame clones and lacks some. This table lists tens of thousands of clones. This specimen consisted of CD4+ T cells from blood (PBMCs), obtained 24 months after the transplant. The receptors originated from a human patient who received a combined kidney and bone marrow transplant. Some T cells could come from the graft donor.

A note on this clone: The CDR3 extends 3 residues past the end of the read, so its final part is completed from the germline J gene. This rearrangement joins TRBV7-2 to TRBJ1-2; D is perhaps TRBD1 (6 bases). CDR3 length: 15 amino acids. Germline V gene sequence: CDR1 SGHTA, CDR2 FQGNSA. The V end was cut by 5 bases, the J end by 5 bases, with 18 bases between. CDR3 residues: CASSPRDTTWYGYTF. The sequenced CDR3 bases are TGTGCCAGCAGCCCCCGGGACACCACATGGTATGGC.

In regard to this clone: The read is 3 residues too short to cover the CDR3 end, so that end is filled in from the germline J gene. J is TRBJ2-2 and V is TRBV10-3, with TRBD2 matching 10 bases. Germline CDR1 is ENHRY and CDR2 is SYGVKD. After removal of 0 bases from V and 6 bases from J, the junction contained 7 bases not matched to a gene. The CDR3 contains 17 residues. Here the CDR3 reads CAISESLAGVGSGELFF. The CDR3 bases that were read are TGTGCCATCAGTGAGTCTCTAGCGGGAGTGGGGTCCGGGGAG.

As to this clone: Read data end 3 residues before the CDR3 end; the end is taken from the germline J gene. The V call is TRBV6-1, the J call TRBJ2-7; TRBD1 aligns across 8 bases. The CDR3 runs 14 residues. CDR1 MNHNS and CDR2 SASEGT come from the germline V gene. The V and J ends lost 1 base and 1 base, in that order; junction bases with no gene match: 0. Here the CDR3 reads CASSEGQGSYEQYF. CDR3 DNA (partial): TGTGCCAGCAGTGAAGGACAGGGGTCCTACGAG.

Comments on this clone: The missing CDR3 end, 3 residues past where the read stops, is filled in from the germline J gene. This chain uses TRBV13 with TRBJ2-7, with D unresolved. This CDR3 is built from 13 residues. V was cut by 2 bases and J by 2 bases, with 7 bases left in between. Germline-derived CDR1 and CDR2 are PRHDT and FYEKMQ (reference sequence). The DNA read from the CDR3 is TGTGCCAGCAGCTTACGACTCACCTACGAG. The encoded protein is CASSLRLTYE. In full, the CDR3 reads CASSLRLTYEQYF.

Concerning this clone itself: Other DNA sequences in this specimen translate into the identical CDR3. The CDR3 here is CASSPPGNTEAFF. CDR3 DNA, as far as it was read: TGTGCCAGCAGCCCACCCGGGAACACTGAA. The chain employs TRBV7-2 and TRBJ1-1; D not certain. The missing CDR3 end, 3 residues past where the read stops, is filled in from the germline J gene. The CDR3 has 13 residues. The ends were cut back, 5 bases at V and 1 base at J, with 8 bases in the middle. Germline lookup yields CDR1 SGHTA and CDR2 FQGNSA.

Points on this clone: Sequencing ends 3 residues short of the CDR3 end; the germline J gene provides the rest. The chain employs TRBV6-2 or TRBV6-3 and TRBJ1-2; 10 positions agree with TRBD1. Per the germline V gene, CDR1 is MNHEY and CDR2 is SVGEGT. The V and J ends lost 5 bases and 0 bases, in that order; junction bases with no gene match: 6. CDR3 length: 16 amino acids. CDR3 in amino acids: CASSATGQGTNYGYTF. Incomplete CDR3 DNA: TGTGCCAGCAGTGCTACGGGACAGGGGACTAACTATGGC.

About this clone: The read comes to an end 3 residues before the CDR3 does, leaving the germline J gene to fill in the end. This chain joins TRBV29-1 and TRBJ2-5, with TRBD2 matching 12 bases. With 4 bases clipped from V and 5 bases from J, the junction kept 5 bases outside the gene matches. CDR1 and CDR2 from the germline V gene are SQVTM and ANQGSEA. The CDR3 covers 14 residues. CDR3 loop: CSVVRLAGGETQYF. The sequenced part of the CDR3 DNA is TGCAGCGTTGTAAGGCTAGCGGGAGGGGAGACC.

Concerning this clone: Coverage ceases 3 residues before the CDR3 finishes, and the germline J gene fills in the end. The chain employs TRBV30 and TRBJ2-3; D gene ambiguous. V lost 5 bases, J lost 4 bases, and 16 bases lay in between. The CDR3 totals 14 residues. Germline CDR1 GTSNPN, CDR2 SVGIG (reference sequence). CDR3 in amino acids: CAWDARLVSDTQYF. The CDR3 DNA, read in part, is TGTGCCTGGGACGCGAGGCTAGTTTCAGATACG.

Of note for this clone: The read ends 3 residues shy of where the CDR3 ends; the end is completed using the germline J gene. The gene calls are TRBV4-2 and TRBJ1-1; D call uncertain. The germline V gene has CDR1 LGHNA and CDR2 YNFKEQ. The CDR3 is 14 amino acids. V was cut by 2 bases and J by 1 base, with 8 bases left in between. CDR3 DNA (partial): TGTGCCAGCAGCCAACTTGACTGGAACACTGAA. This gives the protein CASSQLDWNTE. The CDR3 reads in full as CASSQLDWNTEAFF.

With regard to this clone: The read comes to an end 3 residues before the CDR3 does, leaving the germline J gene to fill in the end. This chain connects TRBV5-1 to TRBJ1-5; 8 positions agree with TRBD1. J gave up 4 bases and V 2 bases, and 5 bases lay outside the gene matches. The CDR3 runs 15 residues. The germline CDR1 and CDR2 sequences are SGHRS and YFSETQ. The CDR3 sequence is CASSLGDRGNQPQHF. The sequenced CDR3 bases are TGCGCCAGCAGCTTAGGTGACAGGGGAAATCAGCCC.

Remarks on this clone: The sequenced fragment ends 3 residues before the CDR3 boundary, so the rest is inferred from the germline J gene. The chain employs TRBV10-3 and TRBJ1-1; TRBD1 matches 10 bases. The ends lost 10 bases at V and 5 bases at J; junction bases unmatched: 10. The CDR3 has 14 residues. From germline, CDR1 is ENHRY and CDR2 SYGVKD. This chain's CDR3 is CASFPGQGKTEAFF. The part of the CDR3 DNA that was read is TGTGCCAGCTTTCCGGGACAGGGGAAAACTGAA.

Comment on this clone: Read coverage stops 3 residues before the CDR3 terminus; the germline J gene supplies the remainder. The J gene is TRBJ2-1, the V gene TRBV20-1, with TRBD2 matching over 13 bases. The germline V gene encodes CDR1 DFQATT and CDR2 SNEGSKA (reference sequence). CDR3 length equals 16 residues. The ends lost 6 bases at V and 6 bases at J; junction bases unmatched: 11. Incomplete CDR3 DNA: TGCAGTGCGCCCACTAGCGGGAGGGTTAGCGGCAATGAG. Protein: CSAPTSGRVSGNE. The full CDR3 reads CSAPTSGRVSGNEQFF.

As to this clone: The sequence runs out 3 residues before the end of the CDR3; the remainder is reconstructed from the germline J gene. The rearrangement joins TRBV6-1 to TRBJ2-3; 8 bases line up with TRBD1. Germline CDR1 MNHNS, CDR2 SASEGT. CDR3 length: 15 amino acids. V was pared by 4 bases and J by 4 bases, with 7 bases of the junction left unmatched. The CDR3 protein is CASSAQGALPDTQYF. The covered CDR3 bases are TGTGCCAGCAGTGCCCAGGGGGCGCTCCCAGATACG.

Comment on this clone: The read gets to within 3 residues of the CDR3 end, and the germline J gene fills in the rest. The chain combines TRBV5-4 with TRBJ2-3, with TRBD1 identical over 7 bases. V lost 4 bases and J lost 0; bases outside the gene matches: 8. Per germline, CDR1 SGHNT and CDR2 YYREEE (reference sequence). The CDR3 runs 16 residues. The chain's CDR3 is CASSTLRDSSTDTQYF. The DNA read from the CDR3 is TGTGCCAGCAGCACCCTCCGGGACAGTAGCACAGATACG. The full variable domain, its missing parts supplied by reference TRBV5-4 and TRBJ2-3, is ETGVTQSPTHLIKTRGQQVTLRCSSQSGHNTVSWYQQALGQGPQFIFQYYREEENGRGNFPPRFSGLQFPNYSSELNVNALELDDSALYLCASSTLRDSSTDTQYFGPGTRLTVL.

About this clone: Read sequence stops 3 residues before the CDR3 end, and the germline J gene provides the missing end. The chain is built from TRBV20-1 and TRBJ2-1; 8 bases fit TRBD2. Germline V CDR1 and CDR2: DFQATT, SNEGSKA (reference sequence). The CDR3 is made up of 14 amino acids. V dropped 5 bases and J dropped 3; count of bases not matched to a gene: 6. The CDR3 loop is CSALAGRDYNEQFF. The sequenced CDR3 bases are TGCAGTGCTTTAGCGGGAAGGGACTACAATGAG.

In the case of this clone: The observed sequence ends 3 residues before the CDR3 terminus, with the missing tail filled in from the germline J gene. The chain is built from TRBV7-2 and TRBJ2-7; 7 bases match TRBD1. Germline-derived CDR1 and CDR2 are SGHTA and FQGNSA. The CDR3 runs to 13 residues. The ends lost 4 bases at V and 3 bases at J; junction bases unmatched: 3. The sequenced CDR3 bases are TGTGCCAGCAGCTATTACAGGGGCTACGAG. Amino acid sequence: CASSYYRGYE. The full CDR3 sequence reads CASSYYRGYEQYF.

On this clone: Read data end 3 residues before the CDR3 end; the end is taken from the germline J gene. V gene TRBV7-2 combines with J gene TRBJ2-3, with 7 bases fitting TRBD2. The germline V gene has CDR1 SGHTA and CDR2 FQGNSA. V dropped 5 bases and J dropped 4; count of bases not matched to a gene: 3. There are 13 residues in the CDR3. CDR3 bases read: TGTGCCAGCAGCCTCACTAGCGCAGATACG. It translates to CASSLTSADT. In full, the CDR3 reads CASSLTSADTQYF.

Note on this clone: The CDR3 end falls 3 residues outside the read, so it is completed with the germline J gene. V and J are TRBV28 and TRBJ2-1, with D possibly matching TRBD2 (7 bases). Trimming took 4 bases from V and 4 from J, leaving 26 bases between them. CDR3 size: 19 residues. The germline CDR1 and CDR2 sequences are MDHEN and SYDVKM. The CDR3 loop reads CASSSRTDTREKGYNEQFF. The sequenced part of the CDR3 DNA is TGTGCCAGCAGTTCCCGGACAGACACGCGGGAGAAAGGATACAATGAG. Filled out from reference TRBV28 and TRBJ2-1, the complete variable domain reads DVKVTQSSRYLVKRTGEKVFLECVQDMDHENMFWYRQDPGLGLRLIYFSYDVKMKEKGDIPEGYSVSREKKERFSLILESASTNQTSMYLCASSSRTDTREKGYNEQFFGPGTRLTVL.

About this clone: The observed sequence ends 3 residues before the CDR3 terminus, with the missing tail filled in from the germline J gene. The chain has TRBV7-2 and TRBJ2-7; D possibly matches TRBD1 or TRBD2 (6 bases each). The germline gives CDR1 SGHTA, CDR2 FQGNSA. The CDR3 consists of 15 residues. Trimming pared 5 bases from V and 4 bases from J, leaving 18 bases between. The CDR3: CASSPVAGHQYEQYF. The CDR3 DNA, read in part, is TGTGCCAGCAGCCCAGTGGCGGGACACCAATACGAG.

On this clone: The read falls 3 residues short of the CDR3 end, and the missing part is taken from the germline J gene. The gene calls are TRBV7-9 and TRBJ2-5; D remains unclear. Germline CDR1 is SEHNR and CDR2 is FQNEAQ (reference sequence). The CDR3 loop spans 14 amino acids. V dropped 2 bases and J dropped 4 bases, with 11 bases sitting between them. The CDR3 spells CASSLNGQAETQYF. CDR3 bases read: TGTGCCAGCAGCTTAAATGGGCAGGCAGAGACC.

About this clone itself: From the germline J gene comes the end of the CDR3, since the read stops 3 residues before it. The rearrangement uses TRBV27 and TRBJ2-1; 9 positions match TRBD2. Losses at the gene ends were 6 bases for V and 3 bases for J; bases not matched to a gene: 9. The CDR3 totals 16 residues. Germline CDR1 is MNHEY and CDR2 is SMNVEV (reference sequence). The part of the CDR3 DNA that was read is TGTGCCAGCAGCTCGGGGCTAGCGGGGAACTACAATGAG. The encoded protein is CASSSGLAGNYNE. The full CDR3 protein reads CASSSGLAGNYNEQFF.

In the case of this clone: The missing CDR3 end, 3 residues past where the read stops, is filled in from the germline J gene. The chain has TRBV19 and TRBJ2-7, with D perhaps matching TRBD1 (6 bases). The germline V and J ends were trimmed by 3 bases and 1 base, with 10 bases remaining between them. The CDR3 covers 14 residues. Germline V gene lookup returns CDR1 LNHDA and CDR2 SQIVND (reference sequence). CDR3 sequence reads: CASSITQGSYEQYF. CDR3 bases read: TGTGCCAGTAGTATCACTCAGGGGTCCTACGAG.

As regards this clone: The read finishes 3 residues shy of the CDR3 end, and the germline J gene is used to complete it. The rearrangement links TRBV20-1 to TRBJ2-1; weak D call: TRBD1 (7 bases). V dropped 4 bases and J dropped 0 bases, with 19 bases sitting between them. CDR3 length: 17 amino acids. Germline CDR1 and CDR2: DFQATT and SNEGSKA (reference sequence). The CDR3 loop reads CSATGRRGRPSYNEQFF. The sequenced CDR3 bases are TGCAGTGCTACGGGTAGGAGGGGGCGACCCTCCTACAATGAG.

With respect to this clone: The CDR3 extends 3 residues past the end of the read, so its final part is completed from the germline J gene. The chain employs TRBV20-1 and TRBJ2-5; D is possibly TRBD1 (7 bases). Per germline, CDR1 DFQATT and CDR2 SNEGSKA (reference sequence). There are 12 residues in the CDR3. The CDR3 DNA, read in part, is TGCGCGGGACAGAAGCTTGGCGAGACC. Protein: CAGQKLGET. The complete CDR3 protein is CAGQKLGETQYF.